This is a list of T cell receptor beta chains from one sample in a study of early T cells in non-severe SARS-CoV-2 infection. One entry per CDR3 protein, called by TCRdb with MiXCR from the 5' RACE reads. Of some 50,000 distinct CDR3 sequences listed, 5.6% are singletons. Input material: whole blood. The receptors stem from an adult who was a healthcare worker with PCR-confirmed SARS-CoV-2 infection or an uninfected control (not recorded which). Both conserved end residues are part of each CDR3. The D gene is left open where the match is weak. Part of the rows lack a size; the others show once, few, many or a class for expanded clones.

many	TRBJ2-7	TRBV13	.	CASSLGRRAYEQYF	TGTGCCAGCAGCTTAGGGAGACGGGCCTACGAGCAGTACTTC
many	TRBJ1-2	TRBV27	.	CASSVDGMRALNYGYTF	TGTGCCAGCAGCGTGGACGGCATGAGAGCTCTGAACTATGGCTACACCTTC
.	TRBJ2-7	TRBV30	TRBD1	CAGDSTGGVEQYF	TGTGCCGGGGATTCGACAGGGGGAGTCGAGCAGTACTTC
.	TRBJ1-6	TRBV7-2	.	CASSWGGSSYNSPLHF	TGTGCCAGCAGCTGGGGGGGCAGTTCCTATAATTCACCCCTCCACTTT
many	TRBJ1-1	TRBV12-3/TRBV12-4	.	CASSLEQGRTEAFF	TGTGCCAGCAGTTTAGAGCAGGGAAGGACTGAAGCTTTCTTT
once	TRBJ2-3	TRBV7-3	.	CASSRQVPSSTDTQYF	TGTGCCAGCAGCCGACAGGTCCCCTCTAGCACAGATACGCAGTATTTT
many	TRBJ1-1	TRBV3-1	TRBD1	CASSQALTGVEAFF	TGTGCCAGCAGCCAAGCCCTAACAGGGGTTGAAGCTTTCTTT
many	TRBJ2-1	TRBV7-9	.	CASSLDLITRNEQFF	TGTGCCAGCAGCCTAGACCTGATAACTCGCAATGAGCAGTTCTTC
many	TRBJ2-1	TRBV20-1	.	CSARDVGGSYNEQFF	TGCAGTGCTAGAGATGTCGGGGGCTCCTACAATGAGCAGTTCTTC
many	TRBJ2-2	TRBV24-1	.	CATSDFFRGDGELFF	TGTGCCACCAGTGATTTTTTTAGGGGAGATGGGGAGCTGTTTTTT
.	TRBJ2-1	TRBV6-5	.	CASTPLAANSYNEQFF	TGTGCCAGCACCCCGTTAGCGGCCAACTCCTACAATGAGCAGTTCTTC
many	TRBJ1-6	TRBV18	.	CASSPNQAQNSPLHF	TGTGCCAGCTCACCAAATCAGGCGCAAAATTCACCCCTCCACTTT
many	TRBJ1-2	TRBV14	TRBD1	CASSQDRTGGGYTF	TGTGCCAGCAGCCAAGACAGGACAGGCGGCGGCTACACCTTC
many	TRBJ1-1	TRBV7-2	.	CASSLSGVTTEAFF	TGTGCCAGCAGCTTATCGGGCGTGACCACTGAAGCTTTCTTT
.	TRBJ2-5	TRBV5-1	.	CASSQRGQETQYF	TGCGCCAGCAGCCAACGCGGTCAAGAGACCCAGTACTTC
many	TRBJ2-5	TRBV2	.	CASSGGTRQETQYF	TGTGCCAGCAGTGGGGGGACTCGTCAAGAGACCCAGTACTTC
many	TRBJ2-7	TRBV6-2/TRBV6-3	.	CASSPTESYEQYF	TGTGCCAGCAGTCCGACGGAATCCTACGAGCAGTACTTC